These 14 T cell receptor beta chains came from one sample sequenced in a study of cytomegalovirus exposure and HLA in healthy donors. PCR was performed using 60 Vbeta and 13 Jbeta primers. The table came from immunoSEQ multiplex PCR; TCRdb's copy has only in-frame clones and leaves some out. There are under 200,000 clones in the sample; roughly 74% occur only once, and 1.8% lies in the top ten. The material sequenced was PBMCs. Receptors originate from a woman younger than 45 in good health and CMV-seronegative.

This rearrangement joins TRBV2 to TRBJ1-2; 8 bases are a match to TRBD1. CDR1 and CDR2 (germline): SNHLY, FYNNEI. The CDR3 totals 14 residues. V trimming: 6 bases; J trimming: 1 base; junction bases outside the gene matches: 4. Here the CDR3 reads CASSHRGNNYGYTF. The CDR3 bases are TGTGCCAGCAGCCACAGGGGGAATAACTATGGCTACACCTTC. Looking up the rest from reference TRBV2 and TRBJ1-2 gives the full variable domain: EPEVTQTPSHQVTQMGQEVILRCVPISNHLYFYWYRQILGQKVEFLVSFYNNEISEKSEIFDDQFSVERPDGSNFTLKIRSTKLEDSAMYFCASSHRGNNYGYTFGSGTRLTVV.

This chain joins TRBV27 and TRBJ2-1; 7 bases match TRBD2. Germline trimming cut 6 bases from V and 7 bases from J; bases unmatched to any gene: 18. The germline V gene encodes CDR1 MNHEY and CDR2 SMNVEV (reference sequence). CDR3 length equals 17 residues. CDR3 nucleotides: TGTGCCAGCAGCTCCTACAAAGAGATGCGGGAGTGGAATGAGCAGTTCTTC. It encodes CASSSYKEMREWNEQFF.

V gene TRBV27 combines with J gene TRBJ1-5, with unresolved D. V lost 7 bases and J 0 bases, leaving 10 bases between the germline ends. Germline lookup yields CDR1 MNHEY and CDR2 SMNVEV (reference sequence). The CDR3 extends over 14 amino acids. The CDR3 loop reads CASMNMNSNQPQHF. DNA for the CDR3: TGTGCCAGCATGAACATGAATAGCAATCAGCCCCAGCATTTT.

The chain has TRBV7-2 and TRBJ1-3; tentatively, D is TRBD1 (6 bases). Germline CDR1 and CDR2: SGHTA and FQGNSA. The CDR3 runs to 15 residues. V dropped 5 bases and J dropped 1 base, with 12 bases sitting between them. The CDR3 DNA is TGTGCCAGCAGCCTTGACAGGTTTTCTGGAAACACCATATATTTT. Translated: CASSLDRFSGNTIYF.

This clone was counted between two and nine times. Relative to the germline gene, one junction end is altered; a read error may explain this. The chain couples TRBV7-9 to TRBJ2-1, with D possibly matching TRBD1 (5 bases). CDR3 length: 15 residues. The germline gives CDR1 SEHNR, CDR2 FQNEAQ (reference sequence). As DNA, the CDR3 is TGTGCCAGCAGCTTAGAGGGGTCTTCCTATAATGAGCAGTTCTTC. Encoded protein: CASSLEGSSYNEQFF.

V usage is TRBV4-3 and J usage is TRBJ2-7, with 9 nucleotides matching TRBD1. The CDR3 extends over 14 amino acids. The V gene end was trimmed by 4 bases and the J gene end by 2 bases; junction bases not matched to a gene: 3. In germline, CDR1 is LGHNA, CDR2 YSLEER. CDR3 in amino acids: CASSLTGGAYEQYF. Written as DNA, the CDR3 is TGCGCCAGCAGCCTGACAGGGGGGGCCTACGAGCAGTACTTC.

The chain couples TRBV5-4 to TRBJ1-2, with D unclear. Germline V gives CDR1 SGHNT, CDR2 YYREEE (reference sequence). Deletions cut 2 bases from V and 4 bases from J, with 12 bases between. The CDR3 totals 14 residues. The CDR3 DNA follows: TGTGCCAGCAGCTTTGGACTCGCCCCCTATGGCTACACCTTC. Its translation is CASSFGLAPYGYTF.

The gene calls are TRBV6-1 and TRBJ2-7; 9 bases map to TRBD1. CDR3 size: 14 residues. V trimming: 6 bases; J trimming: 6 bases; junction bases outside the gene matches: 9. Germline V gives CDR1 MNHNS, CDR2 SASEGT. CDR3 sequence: CASRKQGASTEQYF. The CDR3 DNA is TGTGCCAGCAGGAAACAGGGGGCCTCTACCGAGCAGTACTTC.

CDR3 in DNA: TGTGCCAGCAGCTCTGATACGAGCACTGAAGCTTTCTTT. Translation: CASSSDTSTEAFF. The genes are TRBV13 and TRBJ1-1; no clear D gene. Germline values: CDR1 PRHDT, CDR2 FYEKMQ (reference sequence). This CDR3 comprises 13 residues. With 4 bases removed from V and 4 bases from J, the gap between germline ends came to 10 bases. Complete variable domain (other parts from reference TRBV13 and TRBJ1-1): AAGVIQSPRHLIKEKRETATLKCYPIPRHDTVYWYQQGPGQDPQFLISFYEKMQSDKGSIPDRFSAQQFSDYHSELNMSSLELGDSALYFCASSSDTSTEAFFGQGTRLTVV.

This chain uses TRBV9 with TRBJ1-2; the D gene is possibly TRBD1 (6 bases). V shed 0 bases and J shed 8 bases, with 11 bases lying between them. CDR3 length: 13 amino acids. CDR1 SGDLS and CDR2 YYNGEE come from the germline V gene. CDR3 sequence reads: CASSVGGQMGYTF. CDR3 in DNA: TGTGCCAGCAGCGTAGGAGGACAGATGGGCTACACCTTC.

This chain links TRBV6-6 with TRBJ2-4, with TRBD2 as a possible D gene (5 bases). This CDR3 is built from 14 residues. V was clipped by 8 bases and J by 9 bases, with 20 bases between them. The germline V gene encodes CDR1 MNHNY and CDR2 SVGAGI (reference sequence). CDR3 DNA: TGTGCCAGCGGCACCGAACGGGATTCCTCCATTCAGTACTTC. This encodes CASGTERDSSIQYF.

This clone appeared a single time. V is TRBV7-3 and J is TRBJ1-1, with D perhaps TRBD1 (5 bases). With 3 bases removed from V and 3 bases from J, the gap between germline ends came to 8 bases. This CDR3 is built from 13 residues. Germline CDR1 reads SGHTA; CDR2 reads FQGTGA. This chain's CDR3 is CASSFTGDTEAFF. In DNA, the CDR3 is TGTGCCAGCAGCTTTACGGGGGACACTGAAGCTTTCTTT.

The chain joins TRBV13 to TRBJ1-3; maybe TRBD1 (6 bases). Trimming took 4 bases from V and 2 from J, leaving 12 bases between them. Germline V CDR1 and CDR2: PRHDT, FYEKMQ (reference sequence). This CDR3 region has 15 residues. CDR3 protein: CASSSDRAPGNTIYF. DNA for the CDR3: TGTGCCAGCAGCTCGGACAGAGCTCCTGGAAACACCATATATTTT.

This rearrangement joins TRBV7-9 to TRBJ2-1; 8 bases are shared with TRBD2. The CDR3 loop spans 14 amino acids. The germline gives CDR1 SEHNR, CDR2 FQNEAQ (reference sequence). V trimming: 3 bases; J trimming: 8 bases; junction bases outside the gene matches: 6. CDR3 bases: TGTGCCAGCAGCTTGGGACTAGTGATCGATGAGCAGTTCTTC. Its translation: CASSLGLVIDEQFF. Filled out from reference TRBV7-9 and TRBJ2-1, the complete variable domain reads DTGVSQNPRHKITKRGQNVTFRCDPISEHNRLYWYRQTLGQGPEFLTYFQNEAQLEKSRLLSDRFSAERPKGSFSTLEIQRTEQGDSAMYLCASSLGLVIDEQFFGPGTRLTVL.